Presented here are 9 T cell receptor beta chains from one specimen sequenced in a study of T cell responses to AZD1222 COVID-19 vaccine. Profiled with immunoSEQ multiplex PCR; TCRdb holds only in-frame clones, not every one. This sample has some 140,000 clones; about 82% occur once, and the top ten carry 7.9%. The material sequenced was peripheral blood, taken 28 days after the second dose of the MenACWY control vaccine. These receptor sequences come from an adult who received the MenACWY meningococcal vaccine as a control.

V gene TRBV5-4 combines with J gene TRBJ2-7, with D maybe TRBD1 (6 bases). This CDR3 has 14 amino acids. V gave up 4 bases and J gave up 5 bases, with 16 bases separating them. In germline, CDR1 is SGHNT, CDR2 YYREEE (reference sequence). The CDR3 here is CASSLSGGMDEQYF. As DNA, the CDR3 is TGTGCCAGCAGCCTCTCTGGGGGCATGGACGAGCAGTACTTC.

This clone has more than one count but fewer than ten. The chain's CDR3 is CASSTHGRENTEAFF. The DNA for the CDR3 is TGCGCCAGCAGTACCCATGGGAGGGAGAACACTGAAGCTTTCTTT. J is TRBJ1-1 and V is TRBV5-1; D not certain. Germline assignment: CDR1 SGHRS and CDR2 YFSETQ. CDR3 length equals 15 residues. Trimming took 5 bases from V and 1 from J, leaving 15 bases between them. Full variable domain (missing parts from reference TRBV5-1 and TRBJ1-1): KAGVTQTPRYLIKTRGQQVTLSCSPISGHRSVSWYQQTPGQGLQFLFEYFSETQRNKGNFPGRFSGRQFSNSRSEMNVSTLELGDSALYLCASSTHGRENTEAFFGQGTRLTVV.

The rearrangement links TRBV28 to TRBJ1-5, with 11 positions matching TRBD1. CDR3 length equals 14 residues. V lost 5 bases, J lost 7 bases, and 4 bases stayed unmatched. Germline V gene lookup returns CDR1 MDHEN and CDR2 SYDVKM. The CDR3 region has the DNA TGTGCCAGCAGTCTGGACAGGGGGCAGCAGCCCCAGCATTTT. Protein: CASSLDRGQQPQHF. Filled out from reference TRBV28 and TRBJ1-5, the complete variable domain reads DVKVTQSSRYLVKRTGEKVFLECVQDMDHENMFWYRQDPGLGLRLIYFSYDVKMKEKGDIPEGYSVSREKKERFSLILESASTNQTSMYLCASSLDRGQQPQHFGDGTRLSIL.

This clone was seen a few times. J is TRBJ2-3 and V is TRBV9; D could derive from TRBD1 or TRBD2 (5 bases each). The CDR3 is 12 residues long. CDR1 is SGDLS, CDR2 YYNGEE, per germline. V was shortened by 4 bases and J by 8 bases, with 11 bases between the two germline ends. The CDR3 region has the DNA TGTGCCAGCAGCTCTCCGAGGGGTACGCAGTATTTT. This encodes CASSSPRGTQYF.

The chain has TRBV14 and TRBJ2-7; D perhaps matches TRBD2 (5 bases). Germline CDR1 reads SGHDN; CDR2 reads FVKESK. The V end was cut by 6 bases, the J end by 3 bases, with 18 bases between. This CDR3 is 15 amino acids long. The CDR3 sequence: CASREDGGLVYEQYF. The CDR3 DNA is TGTGCCAGCAGAGAAGACGGCGGGCTTGTCTACGAGCAGTACTTC. Drawing the rest from reference TRBV14 and TRBJ2-7, the complete variable domain is EAGVTQFPSHSVIEKGQTVTLRCDPISGHDNLYWYRRVMGKEIKFLLHFVKESKQDESGMPNNRFLAERTGGTYSTLKVQPAELEDSGVYFCASREDGGLVYEQYFGPGTRLTVT.

This chain links TRBV7-2 with TRBJ1-1, with 8 bases lining up with TRBD1. The V gene end was trimmed by 1 base and the J gene end by 1 base; junction bases not matched to a gene: 8. The CDR3 length is 17 residues. Looked up from germline, CDR1 is SGHTA and CDR2 is FQGNSA. CDR3 coding DNA: TGTGCCAGCAGCTTAGTACGGCAGGGGGCCCGGAACACTGAAGCTTTCTTT. It codes for CASSLVRQGARNTEAFF.

This clone showed up just once. This chain uses TRBV9 with TRBJ1-1; D is perhaps TRBD1 (5 bases). Germline V lookup: CDR1 SGDLS, CDR2 YYNGEE. The CDR3 totals 12 residues. V was trimmed by 4 bases and J by 6 bases, leaving 10 bases between them. In nucleotides, the CDR3 is TGTGCCAGCAGCCCGTCGGGGGCTGAAGCTTTCTTT. Its translation is CASSPSGAEAFF.

The rearrangement links TRBV3-1 (or the pseudogene TRBV3-2) to TRBJ2-7; D may be TRBD2 (6 bases). The CDR3 extends over 16 amino acids. V gave up 2 bases and J gave up 4 bases, with 18 bases separating them. CDR1 is LGHDT and CDR2 is YNNKEL in the germline V gene (reference sequence). CDR3 loop: CASSQTDSAGLYEQYF. CDR3 in DNA: TGTGCCAGCAGCCAAACTGACTCGGCGGGACTTTACGAGCAGTACTTC.

The gene calls are TRBV24-1 and TRBJ2-3; D is undetermined. The CDR3 is made up of 15 amino acids. Trimming shortened V by 5 bases and J by 1 base, and 12 bases separated the two germline ends. Germline CDR1 reads KGHDR; CDR2 reads SFDVKD. The chain's CDR3 is CATSAHPGRTDTQYF. CDR3 nucleotides: TGTGCCACCAGTGCCCATCCGGGCCGCACAGATACGCAGTATTTT.